This record covers a single T cell receptor beta chain. This CDR3 comprises 15 residues. With V trimmed by 5 bases and J by 1 base, 7 bases remained unmatched. Germline V gene lookup returns CDR1 SEHNR and CDR2 FQNEAQ (reference sequence). The entry originates in a study of blood T cell repertoires in COVID-19. Study-level background: There were acute and convalescent COVID-19 samples, and they came from the United States, Italy and Spain. T cells, B-cell-depleted T cells, or PBMCs supplied cDNA or gDNA.

In the authors' workflow: Using reference gene primer amplification, nucleated cell counts were estimated. Data came from immunoSEQ multiplex PCR; TCRdb stores just in-frame clones and leaves some out. V, J and clone size were drawn from that table, and D and trimming were deduced from the DNA. The sample consists of over 45,000 clones, roughly 89% of them appearing once. It was during active infection that Seattle patients were enrolled and then longitudinally followed. The sequenced material came from peripheral blood. This chain joins TRBV7-9 and TRBJ1-1; 7 bases line up with TRBD1. This clonotype originated in a man between 40 and 49 years old with COVID-19, enrolled during active disease. The CDR3 is CASSLWDRKNTEAFF. CDR3 in DNA: TGTGCCAGCAGCCTTTGGGACAGAAAGAACACTGAAGCTTTCTTT.